The TCR beta chain described here comes from a study of Ad26.COV2.S vaccination and SARS-CoV-2 variants. The table came from immunoSEQ multiplex PCR; TCRdb's copy has only in-frame clones and leaves some out. The data show under 550,000 clones, approximately 90% seen once. Germline assignment: CDR1 SGHNT and CDR2 YENEEA. After removal of 6 bases from V and 9 bases from J, the junction contained 8 bases not matched to a gene. This CDR3 spans 14 amino acids. Treatment noted: some 19 received Ad26.COV2.S at low or high dose, single or two shots; about 5 received placebo; per-sample allocation not given. The samples date from day 63 after the first vaccine or placebo injection.

V is TRBV11-3 and J is TRBJ2-1; 10 nucleotides match TRBD1. The sequences come from peripheral blood, collected in a trial of Ad26.COV2.S vaccine versus placebo. This TCR derives from a person aged 18-60 years who received the Ad26.COV2.S COVID-19 vaccine or a placebo. The CDR3 DNA reads as TGTGCCAGCAGTTCCGGGACAGGGGTCGGTGAGCAGTTCTTC. Translation gives CASSSGTGVGEQFF.